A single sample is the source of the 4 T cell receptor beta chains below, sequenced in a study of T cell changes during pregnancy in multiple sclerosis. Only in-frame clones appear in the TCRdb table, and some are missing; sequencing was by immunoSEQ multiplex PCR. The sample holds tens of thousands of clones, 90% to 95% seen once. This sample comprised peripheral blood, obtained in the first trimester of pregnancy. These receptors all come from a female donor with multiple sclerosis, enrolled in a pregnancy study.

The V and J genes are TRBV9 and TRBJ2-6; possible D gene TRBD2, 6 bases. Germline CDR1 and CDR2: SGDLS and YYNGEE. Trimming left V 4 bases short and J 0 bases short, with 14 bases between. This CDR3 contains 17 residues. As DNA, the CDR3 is TGTGCCAGCAGCCCGTGGGGGGATAACTCTGGGGCCAACGTCCTGACTTTC. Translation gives CASSPWGDNSGANVLTF.

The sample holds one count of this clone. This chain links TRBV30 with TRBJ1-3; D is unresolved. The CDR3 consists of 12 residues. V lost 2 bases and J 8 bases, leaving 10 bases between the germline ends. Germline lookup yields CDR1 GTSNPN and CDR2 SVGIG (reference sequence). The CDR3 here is CAWSTVSDTIYF. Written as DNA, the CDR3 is TGTGCCTGGAGTACAGTTAGCGACACCATATATTTT.

CDR3 sequence: CATSREPQGDYRTNTGELFF. DNA of the CDR3: TGTGCCACCAGCAGAGAACCCCAAGGAGACTATAGAACGAACACCGGGGAGCTGTTTTTT. The chain links TRBV15 to TRBJ2-2; tentative D call: TRBD2 (5 bases). Germline lookup yields CDR1 LNHNV and CDR2 YYDKDF (reference sequence). V dropped 0 bases and J dropped 0 bases, with 20 bases sitting between them. The CDR3 extends over 20 amino acids.

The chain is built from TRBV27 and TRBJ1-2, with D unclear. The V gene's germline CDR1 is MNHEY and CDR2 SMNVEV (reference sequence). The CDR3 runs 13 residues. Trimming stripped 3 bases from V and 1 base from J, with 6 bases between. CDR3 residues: CASSFSHNYGYTF. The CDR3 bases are TGTGCCAGCAGTTTCAGTCATAACTATGGCTACACCTTC.